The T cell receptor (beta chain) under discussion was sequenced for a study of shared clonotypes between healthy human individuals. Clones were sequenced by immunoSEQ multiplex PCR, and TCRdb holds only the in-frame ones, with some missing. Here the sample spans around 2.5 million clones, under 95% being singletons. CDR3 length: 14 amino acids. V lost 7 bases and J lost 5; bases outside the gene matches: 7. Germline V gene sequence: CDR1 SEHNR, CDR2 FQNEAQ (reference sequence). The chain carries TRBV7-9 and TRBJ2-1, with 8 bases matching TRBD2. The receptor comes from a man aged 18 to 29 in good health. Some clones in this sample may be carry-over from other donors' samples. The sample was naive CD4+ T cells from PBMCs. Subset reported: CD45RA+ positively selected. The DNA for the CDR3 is TGTGCCAGCAACTTGGGACTAGATAACAATGAGCAGTTCTTC. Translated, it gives CASNLGLDNNEQFF.